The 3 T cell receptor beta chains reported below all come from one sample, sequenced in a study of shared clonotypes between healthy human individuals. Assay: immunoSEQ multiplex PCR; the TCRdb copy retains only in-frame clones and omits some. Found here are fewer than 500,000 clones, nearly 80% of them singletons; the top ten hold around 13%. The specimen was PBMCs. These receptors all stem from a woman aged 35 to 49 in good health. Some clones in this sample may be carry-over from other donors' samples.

The CDR3: CASSPRGLDGTGELFF. CDR3 sequence (DNA): TGTGCCAGCAGCCCCAGAGGTTTGGACGGAACCGGGGAGCTGTTTTTT. The chain combines TRBV9 with TRBJ2-2; no clear D gene. The CDR3 runs to 16 residues. CDR1 and CDR2 (germline): SGDLS, YYNGEE. V lost 4 bases to trimming and J lost 5 bases, with 18 bases between them.

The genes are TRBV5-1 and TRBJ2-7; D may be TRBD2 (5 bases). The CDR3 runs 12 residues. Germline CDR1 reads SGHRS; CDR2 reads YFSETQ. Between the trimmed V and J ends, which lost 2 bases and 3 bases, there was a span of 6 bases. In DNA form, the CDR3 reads TGCGCCAGCAGCTTCGACTACTACGAGCAGTACTTC. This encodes CASSFDYYEQYF.

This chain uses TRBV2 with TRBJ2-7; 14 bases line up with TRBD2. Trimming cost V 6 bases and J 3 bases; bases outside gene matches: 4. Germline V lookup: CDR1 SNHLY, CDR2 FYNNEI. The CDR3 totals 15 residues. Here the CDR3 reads CASSRLAGGNYEQYF. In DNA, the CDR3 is TGTGCCAGCAGCAGACTAGCGGGAGGGAACTACGAGCAGTACTTC.